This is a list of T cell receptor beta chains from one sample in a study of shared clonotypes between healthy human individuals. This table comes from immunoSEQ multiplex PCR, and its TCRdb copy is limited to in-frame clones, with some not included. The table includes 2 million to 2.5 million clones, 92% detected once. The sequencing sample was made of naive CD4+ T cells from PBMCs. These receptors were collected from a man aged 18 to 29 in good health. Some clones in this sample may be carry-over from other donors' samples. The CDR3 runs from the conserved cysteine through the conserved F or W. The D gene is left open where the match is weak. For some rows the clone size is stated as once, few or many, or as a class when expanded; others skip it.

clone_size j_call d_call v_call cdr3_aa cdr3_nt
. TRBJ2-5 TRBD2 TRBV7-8 CASSAPYLGLAGGETQYF TGTGCCAGCAGCGCACCTTATCTGGGGCTAGCGGGAGGAGAGACCCAGTACTTC
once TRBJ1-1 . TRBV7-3 CASSSGHRNTEAFF TGTGCCAGCAGCTCGGGACACCGGAACACTGAAGCTTTCTTT
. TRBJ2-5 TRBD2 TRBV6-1 CASSEGLAGAEETQYF TGTGCCAGCAGTGAAGGACTAGCGGGAGCGGAAGAGACCCAGTACTTC
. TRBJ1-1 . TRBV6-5 CASSWGVEAFF TGTGCCAGCAGTTGGGGCGTTGAAGCTTTCTTT
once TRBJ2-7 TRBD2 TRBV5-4 CASSLASGGSYEQYF TGTGCCAGCAGCTTGGCCTCGGGAGGCTCCTACGAGCAGTACTTC
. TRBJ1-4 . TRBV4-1 CASSYSWRGDEKLFF TGCGCCAGCAGCTACTCCTGGCGAGGGGATGAAAAACTGTTTTTT
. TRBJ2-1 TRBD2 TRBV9 CASSLTGLAGAGRDNEQFF TGTGCCAGCAGCCTGACAGGACTAGCGGGAGCAGGGAGGGACAATGAGCAGTTCTTC
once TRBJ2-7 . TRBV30 CAWTEGTGEGEQYF TGTGCCTGGACCGAGGGTACGGGAGAGGGCGAGCAGTACTTC
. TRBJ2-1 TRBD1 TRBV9 CASSAPYSRQGSFGEQFF TGTGCCAGCAGCGCCCCTTATTCGAGACAGGGGTCTTTTGGTGAGCAGTTCTTC
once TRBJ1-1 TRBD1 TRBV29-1 CSVEDLGQANTEAFF TGCAGCGTTGAAGACCTCGGACAGGCGAACACTGAAGCTTTCTTT
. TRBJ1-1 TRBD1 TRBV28 CASSLQGGNTEAFF TGTGCCAGCAGTTTACAGGGGGGGAACACTGAAGCTTTCTTT
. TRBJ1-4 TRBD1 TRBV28 CASSLSGQGVWHEKLFF TGTGCCAGCAGTTTGTCCGGACAGGGGGTTTGGCATGAAAAACTGTTTTTT
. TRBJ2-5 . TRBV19 CASSPRQVQETQYF TGTGCCAGTAGTCCTCGACAGGTGCAAGAGACCCAGTACTTC
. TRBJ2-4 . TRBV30 CAWNEGLAKNIQYF TGTGCCTGGAATGAGGGGCTAGCCAAAAACATTCAGTACTTC
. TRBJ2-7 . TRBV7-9 CASSLERQRYEQYF TGTGCCAGCAGCTTAGAACGACAGCGCTACGAGCAGTACTTC
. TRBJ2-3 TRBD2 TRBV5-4 CASSRGVAGFSTDTQYF TGTGCCAGCAGCCGCGGAGTAGCGGGATTTAGTACAGATACGCAGTATTTT
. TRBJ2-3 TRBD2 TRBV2 CASRGLSGSWADTQYF TGTGCCAGCAGGGGGCTCAGCGGGAGTTGGGCAGATACGCAGTATTTT
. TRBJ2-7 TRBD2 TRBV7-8 CASSSQPGLAGVEQYF TGTGCCAGCAGCTCGCAACCGGGACTAGCGGGAGTCGAGCAGTACTTC
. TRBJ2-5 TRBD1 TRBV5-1 CASSPGGGEETQYF TGCGCCAGCAGCCCAGGGGGTGGTGAAGAGACCCAGTACTTC
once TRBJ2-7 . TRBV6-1 CASSSLGGLNEQYF TGTGCCAGCAGTTCCCTCGGGGGTTTGAACGAGCAGTACTTC
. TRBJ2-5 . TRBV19 CASSRRYGQNQETQYF TGTGCCAGTAGTAGACGTTATGGACAGAACCAAGAGACCCAGTACTTC
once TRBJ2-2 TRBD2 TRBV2 CASRPGLAVINTGELFF TGTGCCAGCAGACCGGGACTAGCCGTAATTAACACCGGGGAGCTGTTTTTT
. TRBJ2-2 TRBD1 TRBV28 CASREQGAQTGELFF TGTGCCAGCAGGGAACAGGGGGCGCAGACCGGGGAGCTGTTTTTT
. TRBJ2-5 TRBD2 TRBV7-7 CASSSSGTRGETQYF TGTGCCAGCAGCTCATCCGGGACTAGGGGAGAGACCCAGTACTTC
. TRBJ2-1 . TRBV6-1 CASSGNREKPSNEQFF TGTGCCAGCAGTGGAAACAGGGAAAAACCTTCCAATGAGCAGTTCTTC
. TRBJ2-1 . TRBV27 CASGSPYNEQFF TGTGCCAGCGGGTCCCCCTACAATGAGCAGTTCTTC
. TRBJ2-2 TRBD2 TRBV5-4 CASSLDGAGSTGELFF TGTGCCAGCAGCTTAGACGGAGCGGGAAGCACCGGGGAGCTGTTTTTT
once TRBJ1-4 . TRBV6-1 CASSYFGGPKF TGTGCCAGCAGTTATTTTGGTGGGCCGAAATTT
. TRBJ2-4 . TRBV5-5 CASSTGQTPPQNIQYF TGTGCCAGCAGCACGGGCCAGACACCCCCTCAAAACATTCAGTACTTC
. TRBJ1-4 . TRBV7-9 CASSIGAGVEKLFF TGTGCCAGCAGCATAGGAGCGGGTGTTGAAAAACTGTTTTTT
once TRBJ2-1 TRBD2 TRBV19 CASSVSSGRNEQFF TGTGCCAGTAGTGTGTCTAGCGGGAGAAATGAGCAGTTCTTC
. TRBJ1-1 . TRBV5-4 CASSLERGRNTEAFF TGTGCCAGCAGCTTGGAACGGGGAAGGAACACTGAAGCTTTCTTT
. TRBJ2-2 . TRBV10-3 CAIGPGVGNTGELFF TGTGCCATCGGTCCGGGAGTAGGGAACACCGGGGAGCTGTTTTTT
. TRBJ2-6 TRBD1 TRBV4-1 CASSQLDRAGANVLTF TGCGCCAGCAGCCAACTGGACAGGGCTGGGGCCAACGTCCTGACTTTC
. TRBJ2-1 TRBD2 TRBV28 CASSSPGGKTYNEQFF TGTGCCAGCAGTTCCCCGGGGGGGAAGACCTACAATGAGCAGTTCTTC
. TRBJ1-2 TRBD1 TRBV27 CASSRTTGGLYYGYTF TGTGCCAGCAGTCGAACCACAGGGGGGTTATACTATGGCTACACCTTC
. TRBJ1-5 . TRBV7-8 CASSLGRTAHNQPQHF TGTGCCAGCAGCTTAGGGCGGACAGCTCACAATCAGCCCCAGCATTTT
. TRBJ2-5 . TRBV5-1 CASSLRQLQETQYF TGCGCCAGCAGCTTGAGACAGCTTCAAGAGACCCAGTACTTC
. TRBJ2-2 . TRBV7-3 CASSLIPGELFF TGTGCCAGCAGCTTAATTCCCGGGGAGCTGTTTTTT
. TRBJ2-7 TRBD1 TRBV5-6 CASSPGQGSSYEQYF TGTGCCAGCAGCCCGGGACAGGGCAGCTCCTACGAGCAGTACTTC
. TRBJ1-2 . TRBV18 CASSPSQSPISAGYTF TGTGCCAGCTCACCTTCACAGTCCCCCATAAGTGCTGGCTACACCTTC
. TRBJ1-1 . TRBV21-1 CASSKGLKRREGNTEAFF TGTGCCAGCAGCAAAGGATTGAAGCGGCGGGAGGGGAACACTGAAGCTTTCTTT
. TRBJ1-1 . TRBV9 CASSPHVGGTEAFF TGTGCCAGCAGCCCCCATGTGGGGGGCACTGAAGCTTTCTTT
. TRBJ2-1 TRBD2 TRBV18 CASSPLFSTSGTYNEQFF TGTGCCAGCTCACCACTTTTTAGTACTAGCGGGACCTACAATGAGCAGTTCTTC
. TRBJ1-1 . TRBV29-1 CSVEPTAMNTEAFF TGCAGCGTTGAGCCGACAGCCATGAACACTGAAGCTTTCTTT
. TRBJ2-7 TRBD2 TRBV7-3 CASSLPEGLANYEQYF TGTGCCAGCAGCTTACCGGAGGGACTAGCAAATTACGAGCAGTACTTC
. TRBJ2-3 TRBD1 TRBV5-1 CASSQVTGGFTDTQYF TGCGCCAGCAGCCAGGTTACAGGGGGCTTCACAGATACGCAGTATTTT
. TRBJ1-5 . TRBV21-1 CASRVDRGLEGQPQHF TGTGCCAGCAGAGTGGACAGGGGTTTAGAGGGGCAGCCCCAGCATTTT
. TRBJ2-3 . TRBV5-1 CASSLGASTDTQYF TGCGCCAGCAGCTTGGGCGCTAGCACAGATACGCAGTATTTT
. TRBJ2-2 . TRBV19 CASSRSSWRENTGELFF TGTGCCAGTAGTAGGTCCTCATGGCGGGAGAACACCGGGGAGCTGTTTTTT
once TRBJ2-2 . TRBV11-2 CASSLEQNTGELFF TGTGCCAGCAGCTTAGAACAGAACACCGGGGAGCTGTTTTTT
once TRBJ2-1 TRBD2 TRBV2 CASGGLAGYNEQFF TGTGCCAGCGGGGGACTAGCGGGCTACAATGAGCAGTTCTTC
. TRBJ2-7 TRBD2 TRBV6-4 CASSTIGTSASYEQYF TGTGCCAGCAGCACAATCGGGACTAGCGCTTCCTACGAGCAGTACTTC
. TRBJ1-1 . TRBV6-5 CASSFRGRPGTEAFF TGTGCCAGCAGTTTCAGGGGACGCCCGGGTACTGAAGCTTTCTTT
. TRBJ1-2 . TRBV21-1 CASTPPGTNYGYTF TGTGCCAGCACCCCTCCGGGCACTAACTATGGCTACACCTTC
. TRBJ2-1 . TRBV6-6 CASSRGLAEYNEQFF TGTGCCAGCAGCAGGGGGCTAGCGGAATACAATGAGCAGTTCTTC
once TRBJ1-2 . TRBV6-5 CASNPSANSYGCTF TGTGCCAGCAATCCCTCGGCTAACTCGTATGGCTGCACCTTC